The 18 T cell receptor beta chains in this list originate from one sample, sequenced in a study of blood T cells in healthy people across ages. Primed by a sample-barcoded 5' primer and a J-beta primer mix, a second PCR proceeded for 7 to 11 cycles. One entry per CDR3 protein, called by TCRdb with MiXCR from the 5' RACE reads. This table holds over 1,500,000 distinct CDR3 sequences, around 48% found once. The source material was blood. These receptors were obtained from a woman aged 40 to 50 in good health.

The chain combines TRBV4-3 with TRBJ1-6; no reliable D call. The CDR3 loop spans 14 amino acids. Germline V gene lookup returns CDR1 LGHNA and CDR2 YSLEER. V gave up 4 bases and J gave up 7 bases, with 11 bases separating them. This CDR3 is CASSLRAPNSPLHF. The CDR3 DNA sequence: TGCGCCAGCAGCCTCCGGGCCCCCAATTCACCCCTCCACTTT.

V is TRBV10-3 and J is TRBJ2-7; no reliable D call. The CDR3 spans 14 residues. Looked up from germline, CDR1 is ENHRY and CDR2 is SYGVKD. The V gene lost 0 bases and the J gene lost 2 bases, with 8 bases spanning the gap. The CDR3 DNA reads as TGTGCCATCAGTGAGTCGCCTCCGCCCTACGAGCAGTACTTC. Translation gives CAISESPPPYEQYF.

The V gene is TRBV5-1, the J gene TRBJ2-3; 9 bases align to TRBD2. The germline CDR1 and CDR2 sequences are SGHRS and YFSETQ. V trimming: 1 base; J trimming: 6 bases; junction bases outside the gene matches: 9. This CDR3 has 16 residues. The CDR3 is CASSLNQRGVPDTQYF. DNA for the CDR3: TGCGCCAGCAGCTTGAACCAGCGGGGGGTCCCCGATACGCAGTATTTT.

This clonotype appeared a single time. The chain uses TRBV27 and TRBJ2-3, with 8 nucleotides matching TRBD2. The V and J ends lost 4 bases and 6 bases, in that order; junction bases with no gene match: 9. This CDR3 region has 15 residues. Germline V gene sequence: CDR1 MNHEY, CDR2 SMNVEV (reference sequence). The CDR3 protein is CASSWGTGGGDTQYF. The CDR3 nucleotides are TGTGCCAGCAGTTGGGGGACGGGAGGGGGGGATACGCAGTATTTT.

The chain joins TRBV9 to TRBJ2-1; 10 bases agree with TRBD2. Germline trimming cut 2 bases from V and 4 bases from J; bases unmatched to any gene: 6. This CDR3 has 16 residues. Germline-derived CDR1 and CDR2 are SGDLS and YYNGEE. CDR3 in DNA: TGTGCCAGCAGCGTCGATAGCGGGGGGCTATACAATGAGCAGTTCTTC. It translates to CASSVDSGGLYNEQFF.

This clonotype was counted a few times. The rearrangement joins TRBV9 to TRBJ2-1, with D perhaps TRBD2 (6 bases). The J call is doubtful: the DNA matches TRBJ2-7 better. Germline V CDR1 and CDR2: SGDLS, YYNGEE. The CDR3 contains 15 residues. CDR3 DNA: TGTGCCAGCAGCCCCCGGGACTCCTCCTACAATGAGCAGTACTTC. Protein: CASSPRDSSYNEQYF.

The table lists this clonotype with a few counts. The chain couples TRBV7-2 to TRBJ1-6; the D gene is possibly TRBD1 (5 bases). The CDR3 consists of 14 residues. Trimming took 5 bases from V and 3 from J, leaving 8 bases between them. Germline lookup yields CDR1 SGHTA and CDR2 FQGNSA. The CDR3 DNA reads TGTGCCAGCAGCCAGGGAGTCTATAATTCACCCCTCCACTTT. Amino acid sequence: CASSQGVYNSPLHF.

The chain recombines TRBV6-2 or TRBV6-3 with TRBJ1-4; D gene uncertain. CDR3 length: 14 amino acids. V dropped 7 bases and J dropped 0 bases, with 9 bases sitting between them. CDR1 is MNHEY, CDR2 SVGEGT, per germline. The CDR3 protein is CASMLHSTNEKLFF. The CDR3 nucleotides are TGTGCCAGCATGCTCCACTCAACTAATGAAAAACTGTTTTTT.

There are a few counts of this clonotype. The rearrangement links TRBV29-1 to TRBJ1-2, with 8 bases identical to TRBD1. The CDR3 is made up of 11 amino acids. With 8 bases clipped from V and 6 bases from J, the junction kept 5 bases outside the gene matches. Germline CDR1 SQVTM, CDR2 ANQGSEA. This chain's CDR3 is CSKKTGDGYTF. The CDR3 region has the DNA TGCAGCAAGAAGACAGGGGATGGCTACACCTTC.

This chain links TRBV9 with TRBJ1-1; D call uncertain. The germline V gene has CDR1 SGDLS and CDR2 YYNGEE. The CDR3 consists of 13 residues. The V and J ends lost 3 bases and 0 bases respectively, with 6 bases between them. The CDR3 here is CASSAPVNTEAFF. Written as DNA, the CDR3 is TGTGCCAGCAGCGCCCCGGTGAACACTGAAGCTTTCTTT.

The chain is built from TRBV18 and TRBJ1-6, with 9 bases fitting TRBD1. Germline V gene data show CDR1 as KGHSH and CDR2 as LQKENI. This CDR3 has 17 amino acids. The V and J ends lost 3 bases and 7 bases, in that order; junction bases with no gene match: 10. The chain's CDR3 is CASSPLRTGDSNSPLHF. The CDR3 bases are TGTGCCAGCTCACCCCTAAGGACAGGGGACAGCAATTCACCCCTCCACTTT. The complete variable domain, with remaining parts taken from reference TRBV18 and TRBJ1-6, reads NAGVMQNPRHLVRRRGQEARLRCSPMKGHSHVYWYRQLPEEGLKFMVYLQKENIIDESGMPKERFSAEFPKEGPSILRIQQVVRGDSAAYFCASSPLRTGDSNSPLHFGNGTRLTVT.

V is TRBV6-5 and J is TRBJ2-7; D is possibly TRBD1 (6 bases). The CDR3 sequence is 16 residues long. V dropped 7 bases and J dropped 0 bases, with 19 bases sitting between them. Germline V lookup: CDR1 MNHEY, CDR2 SVGAGI. In DNA, the CDR3 is TGTGCCAGCACCGACAGGCGGTTTTTCGGCTCCTACGAGCAGTACTTC. Encoded protein: CASTDRRFFGSYEQYF.

This chain connects TRBV20-1 to TRBJ2-3; no reliable D call. Germline V CDR1 and CDR2: DFQATT, SNEGSKA (reference sequence). The CDR3 sequence is 11 residues long. V was clipped by 3 bases and J by 7 bases, with 8 bases between them. CDR3 sequence: CSARVVNTQYF. CDR3 sequence (DNA): TGCAGTGCTAGGGTGGTGAATACGCAGTATTTT.

This clonotype was counted between two and nine times. The CDR3 spells CSVVRGSADTQYF. CDR3 nucleotide sequence: TGCAGCGTTGTAAGGGGGTCGGCAGATACGCAGTATTTT. The V and J genes are TRBV29-1 and TRBJ2-3, with D possibly TRBD1 on 6 matching bases. The CDR3 loop spans 13 amino acids. CDR1 and CDR2 from the germline V gene are SQVTM and ANQGSEA. The V gene lost 4 bases and the J gene lost 4 bases, with 12 bases spanning the gap.

The chain recombines TRBV9 with TRBJ2-1; TRBD2 aligns across 7 bases. The J segment lost 9 bases and the V segment lost 2 bases, leaving 11 bases of the junction unmatched. The germline V gene has CDR1 SGDLS and CDR2 YYNGEE. This CDR3 has 15 amino acids. CDR3 sequence: CASSVGPGGESEQFF. DNA for the CDR3: TGTGCCAGCAGCGTGGGGCCGGGGGGAGAAAGTGAGCAGTTCTTC. Full variable domain (remainder filled in from reference TRBV9 and TRBJ2-1): DSGVTQTPKHLITATGQRVTLRCSPRSGDLSVYWYQQSLDQGLQFLIQYYNGEERAKGNILERFSAQQFPDLHSELNLSSLELGDSALYFCASSVGPGGESEQFFGPGTRLTVL.

The V and J genes are TRBV7-9 and TRBJ2-5; D assignment may be TRBD1 or TRBD2 (5 bases each). The CDR3 length is 13 residues. V dropped 8 bases and J dropped 1 base, with 11 bases sitting between them. CDR1 SEHNR and CDR2 FQNEAQ come from the germline V gene (reference sequence). The CDR3 here is CASGDGIQETQYF. The CDR3 DNA is TGTGCCAGCGGGGACGGAATCCAAGAGACCCAGTACTTC.

The J gene is TRBJ2-5, the V gene TRBV20-1; no definite D call. This CDR3 contains 12 residues. V was cut by 3 bases and J by 6 bases, with 11 bases left in between. Germline CDR1 is DFQATT and CDR2 is SNEGSKA (reference sequence). CDR3 coding DNA: TGCAGTGCTAGGTGGGAAGGGAAGACCCAGTACTTC. Its translation: CSARWEGKTQYF.

This chain uses TRBV29-1 with TRBJ2-5; 7 nucleotides match TRBD1. Germline values: CDR1 SQVTM, CDR2 ANQGSEA. Trimming cost V 5 bases and J 5 bases; bases outside gene matches: 26. The length of the CDR3 is 19 residues. The CDR3 region has the DNA TGCAGCGTTTCCGCGCGAAGCCACCAGGGGGAAAGTAGTAGGGAGACCCAGTACTTC. This sequence encodes CSVSARSHQGESSRETQYF.